Listed below are T cell receptor beta chains from one sample, sequenced in a study of Ad26.COV2.S vaccination and SARS-CoV-2 variants. Profiling relied on immunoSEQ multiplex PCR, and the TCRdb table lists in-frame clones only, not all of them. The sample shows 150,000 to 200,000 clones, around nine tenths of them seen only once. The sample was peripheral blood, taken after recovery from COVID-19. Receptors originate from a human donor who had recovered from COVID-19. The CDR3 runs from the conserved cysteine through the conserved F or W. The D gene is left open where the match is weak. Clone size appears in some rows only: once, few, many, or a class for an expanded clone.

CDR3 protein: CASSPQGGRAYNEQFF
CDR3 DNA: TGTGCCAGCAGCCCACAGGGCGGGAGGGCTTACAATGAGCAGTTCTTC
V gene: TRBV13
J gene: TRBJ2-1
D gene: TRBD2
clone size: .

CDR3 protein: CASSPGTRALQETQYF
CDR3 DNA: TGTGCCAGCTCACCAGGAACCAGGGCTCTACAAGAGACCCAGTACTTC
V gene: TRBV18
J gene: TRBJ2-5
D gene: .
clone size: .

CDR3 protein: CASSLDSRGSLYGYTF
CDR3 DNA: TGTGCCAGCAGCCTTGACTCCAGGGGGAGCCTCTATGGCTACACCTTC
V gene: TRBV7-2
J gene: TRBJ1-2
D gene: TRBD1
clone size: once

CDR3 protein: CASRGLAGARHNEQFF
CDR3 DNA: TGTGCCAGCCGGGGTCTAGCGGGAGCCCGACACAATGAGCAGTTCTTC
V gene: TRBV9
J gene: TRBJ2-1
D gene: TRBD2
clone size: .

CDR3 protein: CASSIMGSTDTQYF
CDR3 DNA: TGTGCCAGTAGTATTATGGGTAGCACAGATACGCAGTATTTT
V gene: TRBV19
J gene: TRBJ2-3
D gene: .
clone size: .

CDR3 protein: CASRGEDLGKNTEAFF
CDR3 DNA: TGTGCCAGTCGTGGAGAAGACTTGGGGAAGAACACTGAAGCTTTCTTT
V gene: TRBV27
J gene: TRBJ1-1
D gene: .
clone size: once

CDR3 protein: CASSLGGGGGQPQHF
CDR3 DNA: TGTGCCAGCAGCTTAGGAGGGGGGGGCGGGCAGCCCCAGCATTTT
V gene: TRBV11-2
J gene: TRBJ1-5
D gene: .
clone size: .

CDR3 protein: CASTSGDPPNYGYTF
CDR3 DNA: TGTGCCAGCACATCCGGGGACCCTCCTAACTATGGCTACACCTTC
V gene: TRBV6-5
J gene: TRBJ1-2
D gene: .
clone size: .

CDR3 protein: CASSLLSHLGNTGELFF
CDR3 DNA: TGTGCCAGCAGTTTATTATCCCACCTAGGGAACACCGGGGAGCTGTTTTTT
V gene: TRBV27
J gene: TRBJ2-2
D gene: .
clone size: few

CDR3 protein: CASSLFSGGNYEQYF
CDR3 DNA: TGTGCCAGCAGTTTATTTAGCGGGGGGAACTACGAGCAGTACTTC
V gene: TRBV28
J gene: TRBJ2-7
D gene: TRBD2
clone size: .

CDR3 protein: CASSPKAGETYEQYF
CDR3 DNA: TGTGCCAGCAGCCCCAAGGCGGGGGAGACCTACGAGCAGTACTTC
V gene: TRBV5-4
J gene: TRBJ2-7
D gene: TRBD2
clone size: .

CDR3 protein: CASSYIAGRGNEQFF
CDR3 DNA: TGTGCCAGCAGTTACATAGCGGGAAGGGGCAATGAGCAGTTCTTC
V gene: TRBV6-5
J gene: TRBJ2-1
D gene: TRBD2
clone size: few

CDR3 protein: CASRLGHGAYNEQFF
CDR3 DNA: TGCGCCAGCAGGTTAGGACACGGGGCTTACAATGAGCAGTTCTTC
V gene: TRBV5-1
J gene: TRBJ2-1
D gene: .
clone size: once

CDR3 protein: CASSFAGELFF
CDR3 DNA: TGTGCCAGCAGCTTTGCCGGGGAGCTGTTTTTT
V gene: TRBV5-6
J gene: TRBJ2-2
D gene: .
clone size: .

CDR3 protein: CASSLDRVNSGNTIYF
CDR3 DNA: TGTGCCAGCAGTTTAGACAGGGTTAACTCTGGAAACACCATATATTTT
V gene: TRBV6-5
J gene: TRBJ1-3
D gene: TRBD1
clone size: .

CDR3 protein: CASSNVTPLNTGELFF
CDR3 DNA: TGTGCCAGCAGCAATGTTACGCCCTTGAACACCGGGGAGCTGTTTTTT
V gene: TRBV21-1
J gene: TRBJ2-2
D gene: .
clone size: .

CDR3 protein: CASSPHPGANVLTF
CDR3 DNA: TGTGCCAGCAGCCCCCATCCTGGGGCCAACGTCCTGACTTTC
V gene: TRBV7-2
J gene: TRBJ2-6
D gene: .
clone size: .

CDR3 protein: CASSGDRDHNEQFF
CDR3 DNA: TGTGCCAGCAGCGGTGACAGGGACCACAATGAGCAGTTCTTC
V gene: TRBV9
J gene: TRBJ2-1
D gene: TRBD1
clone size: .

CDR3 protein: CASSESRKNSPLHF
CDR3 DNA: TGTGCCAGCAGTGAGTCAAGGAAAAATTCACCCCTCCACTTT
V gene: TRBV2
J gene: TRBJ1-6
D gene: .
clone size: once

CDR3 protein: CASSDGSRVAPLHF
CDR3 DNA: TGTGCCAGCAGTGATGGCTCCCGGGTAGCACCCCTCCACTTT
V gene: TRBV6-1
J gene: TRBJ1-6
D gene: .
clone size: .

CDR3 protein: CAARPGPHGYEQYF
CDR3 DNA: TGTGCCGCCCGCCCCGGGCCTCACGGGTACGAGCAGTACTTC
V gene: TRBV28
J gene: TRBJ2-7
D gene: .
clone size: .

CDR3 protein: CASSLGRARTQPQHF
CDR3 DNA: TGTGCCAGCAGCTTGGGCAGGGCGAGGACTCAGCCCCAGCATTTT
V gene: TRBV5-8
J gene: TRBJ1-5
D gene: .
clone size: few

CDR3 protein: CASSLEAETYNEQFF
CDR3 DNA: TGTGCCAGCAGCTTGGAGGCGGAAACCTACAATGAGCAGTTCTTC
V gene: TRBV5-4
J gene: TRBJ2-1
D gene: .
clone size: .

CDR3 protein: CASSLGHQSDEQYF
CDR3 DNA: TGTGCCAGCAGCTTAGGCCATCAGTCAGACGAGCAGTACTTC
V gene: TRBV7-3
J gene: TRBJ2-7
D gene: .
clone size: .

CDR3 protein: CASSKGKDQPQHF
CDR3 DNA: TGTGCCAGCAGCAAAGGGAAGGATCAGCCCCAGCATTTT
V gene: TRBV2
J gene: TRBJ1-5
D gene: .
clone size: few

CDR3 protein: CASSTNGDTQYF
CDR3 DNA: TGCGCCAGCAGCACCAACGGAGATACGCAGTATTTT
V gene: TRBV5-1
J gene: TRBJ2-3
D gene: .
clone size: .

CDR3 protein: CASSQAGGLAGYEQYF
CDR3 DNA: TGTGCCAGCAGCCAAGCAGGAGGGCTAGCGGGCTACGAGCAGTACTTC
V gene: TRBV3-1/TRBV3-2
J gene: TRBJ2-7
D gene: TRBD2
clone size: once

CDR3 protein: CASSVTGLSTDTQYF
CDR3 DNA: TGTGCCAGCAGCGTAACGGGACTCAGCACAGATACGCAGTATTTT
V gene: TRBV9
J gene: TRBJ2-3
D gene: .
clone size: .

CDR3 protein: CASSPEPRPAQYF
CDR3 DNA: TGTGCCAGCAGCCCAGAACCGAGGCCGGCCCAGTACTTC
V gene: TRBV7-9
J gene: TRBJ2-5
D gene: .
clone size: .

CDR3 protein: CASSPKQGPPEFF
CDR3 DNA: TGTGCCAGTAGTCCCAAACAGGGGCCGCCGGAGTTCTTC
V gene: TRBV19
J gene: TRBJ2-1
D gene: TRBD1
clone size: .

CDR3 protein: CASSQDPYERHAYEQYF
CDR3 DNA: TGTGCCAGCAGCCAAGATCCCTACGAGCGCCACGCTTACGAGCAGTACTTC
V gene: TRBV4-2
J gene: TRBJ2-7
D gene: .
clone size: few

CDR3 protein: CASSVDPSGGPVDEQFF
CDR3 DNA: TGTGCCAGCAGCGTAGATCCTAGCGGGGGGCCCGTCGATGAGCAGTTCTTC
V gene: TRBV9
J gene: TRBJ2-1
D gene: TRBD2
clone size: once

CDR3 protein: CASSQEGDQPQHF
CDR3 DNA: TGCGCCAGCAGCCAAGAAGGGGATCAGCCCCAGCATTTT
V gene: TRBV4-1
J gene: TRBJ1-5
D gene: .
clone size: few